These T cell receptor beta chains were read from a single sample in a study of T-cell memory formation after mild COVID-19. One entry per CDR3 protein results from TCRdb running MiXCR on the 5' RACE reads. The data show about 360,000 distinct CDR3 sequences, under 15% seen once. Source material: PBMCs or a T cell subset sorted from them (not recorded which). The receptor source for this set is a man younger than 35 who had mild COVID-19 (a few samples of this study predate the infection). Cell type and time point are not known. The CDR3 runs from the conserved cysteine through the conserved F or W. D genes are given only for firm matches. A row's size may be missing; if present it is once, few, many or a size class.

j_call: TRBJ2-5; d_call: .; v_call: TRBV20-1; clone_size: many; cdr3_nt: TGCAGTGCTAGGGATGGGGGATGGGGGGAGACCCAGTACTTC; cdr3_aa: CSARDGGWGETQYF
j_call: TRBJ2-1; d_call: .; v_call: TRBV11-2; clone_size: many; cdr3_nt: TGTGCCAGCAGCTTAAGGTTCCGCAGCTCCTACAATGAGCAGTTCTTC; cdr3_aa: CASSLRFRSSYNEQFF
j_call: TRBJ1-1; d_call: .; v_call: TRBV6-6; clone_size: few; cdr3_nt: TGTGCCAGCAGCTCCAGGGTGTCGAACACTGAAGCTTTCTTT; cdr3_aa: CASSSRVSNTEAFF
j_call: TRBJ1-6; d_call: TRBD1; v_call: TRBV5-1; clone_size: few; cdr3_nt: TGCGCCAGCAGCTTGGTCCCGGGACAGGGTGACAATTCACCCCTCCACTTT; cdr3_aa: CASSLVPGQGDNSPLHF
j_call: TRBJ1-5; d_call: TRBD1; v_call: TRBV20-1; clone_size: .; cdr3_nt: TGCAGTGCTAGAGAGGACAGGGGCAATCAGCCCCAGCATTTT; cdr3_aa: CSAREDRGNQPQHF
j_call: TRBJ2-3; d_call: TRBD2; v_call: TRBV24-1; clone_size: .; cdr3_nt: TGTGCCACCAGTGACCCCGGGATCGGTAGCGGGGGGGCCAATGTACCAGATACGCAGTATTTT; cdr3_aa: CATSDPGIGSGGANVPDTQYF
j_call: TRBJ1-1; d_call: .; v_call: TRBV20-1; clone_size: .; cdr3_nt: TGCAGTGCTAGAGATTCAGGTACCCCAGCTTTCTTT; cdr3_aa: CSARDSGTPAFF
j_call: TRBJ1-6; d_call: .; v_call: TRBV6-4; clone_size: .; cdr3_nt: TGTGCCAGCAGGAGGGAACCGTATAATTCACCCCTCCACTTT; cdr3_aa: CASRREPYNSPLHF
j_call: TRBJ1-1; d_call: .; v_call: TRBV10-3; clone_size: few; cdr3_nt: TGTGCCATCAGCGGGAGGGGAACTGAAGCTTTCTTT; cdr3_aa: CAISGRGTEAFF
j_call: TRBJ2-5; d_call: .; v_call: TRBV5-1; clone_size: .; cdr3_nt: TGCGCCAGCAGCTTACAGGGAGGGGAGGAAGAGACCCAGTACTTC; cdr3_aa: CASSLQGGEEETQYF
j_call: TRBJ1-5; d_call: .; v_call: TRBV7-6; clone_size: many; cdr3_nt: TGTGCCAGCAGCTTAGCCAGTGGCCTAAACCAGCCCCAGCATTTT; cdr3_aa: CASSLASGLNQPQHF
j_call: TRBJ2-7; d_call: .; v_call: TRBV11-1; clone_size: .; cdr3_nt: TGTGCCAGCAGCCTTCACACAGGGCCGGCCTACGAGCAGTACTTC; cdr3_aa: CASSLHTGPAYEQYF
j_call: TRBJ2-3; d_call: TRBD2; v_call: TRBV7-9; clone_size: .; cdr3_nt: TGTGCCAGCGGGGAGGGACTCAACACAGATACGCAGTATTTT; cdr3_aa: CASGEGLNTDTQYF
j_call: TRBJ1-2; d_call: .; v_call: TRBV5-1; clone_size: few; cdr3_nt: TGCGCCAGCAGCCCTATCGGCGGAAGAGAAGGAGGCTACACCTTC; cdr3_aa: CASSPIGGREGGYTF
j_call: TRBJ2-3; d_call: .; v_call: TRBV29-1; clone_size: few; cdr3_nt: TGCAGCGCCGAGGATACGCAGTATTTT; cdr3_aa: CSAEDTQYF
j_call: TRBJ2-7; d_call: .; v_call: TRBV3-1; clone_size: .; cdr3_nt: TGTGCCAGCAGCCCGACAGGTACCACTACGCTCTACGAGCAGTACTTC; cdr3_aa: CASSPTGTTTLYEQYF
j_call: TRBJ2-3; d_call: TRBD2; v_call: TRBV7-2; clone_size: .; cdr3_nt: TGTGCCAGCAGCTGGATTAGCGGGGGGGGCACAGATACGCAGTATTTT; cdr3_aa: CASSWISGGGTDTQYF
j_call: TRBJ2-5; d_call: TRBD2; v_call: TRBV5-1; clone_size: many; cdr3_nt: TGCGCCAGCAGCTTGGTGATAGCGGGGGGCGTGGAGACCCAGTACTTC; cdr3_aa: CASSLVIAGGVETQYF
j_call: TRBJ2-2; d_call: TRBD2; v_call: TRBV5-1; clone_size: .; cdr3_nt: TGCGCCAGCAGCTTGGCCAAGGGACTAGCGGGGGACACCGGGGAGCTGTTTTTT; cdr3_aa: CASSLAKGLAGDTGELFF
j_call: TRBJ2-1; d_call: .; v_call: TRBV5-1; clone_size: .; cdr3_nt: TGCGCCAGCACCGGGACAGCGGGCTACAATGAGCAGTTCTTC; cdr3_aa: CASTGTAGYNEQFF
j_call: TRBJ2-3; d_call: .; v_call: TRBV9; clone_size: few; cdr3_nt: TGTGCCAGCAGCAAGTCAGGGGACACGCAGTATTTT; cdr3_aa: CASSKSGDTQYF
j_call: TRBJ1-1; d_call: .; v_call: TRBV11-2; clone_size: many; cdr3_nt: TGTGCCAGCAGCCCACAGGGACTGAAAGCTTTCTTT; cdr3_aa: CASSPQGLKAFF
j_call: TRBJ1-5; d_call: .; v_call: TRBV10-2; clone_size: .; cdr3_nt: TGCGCCAGCAGTGCTAGTCGAGGGGGCAATCAGCCCCAGCATTTT; cdr3_aa: CASSASRGGNQPQHF
j_call: TRBJ2-4; d_call: TRBD2; v_call: TRBV7-9; clone_size: few; cdr3_nt: TGTGCCAGCAGCTTTGGTCCTAGCGGAAAGAAAAACATTCAGTACTTC; cdr3_aa: CASSFGPSGKKNIQYF
j_call: TRBJ1-2; d_call: .; v_call: TRBV9; clone_size: few; cdr3_nt: TGTGCCAGCAGCTCTCCCTTCGGCCGTGGCTACACCTTC; cdr3_aa: CASSSPFGRGYTF
j_call: TRBJ2-3; d_call: .; v_call: TRBV5-1; clone_size: few; cdr3_nt: TGCGCCAGCAGCTTGGACAGGCCTCAAAGCACAGATACGCAGTATTTT; cdr3_aa: CASSLDRPQSTDTQYF
j_call: TRBJ1-1; d_call: .; v_call: TRBV6-2/TRBV6-3; clone_size: few; cdr3_nt: TGTGCCAGCAGTACAGGACGGGAGGTTGAAGCTTTCTTT; cdr3_aa: CASSTGREVEAFF
j_call: TRBJ2-5; d_call: .; v_call: TRBV6-2/TRBV6-3; clone_size: few; cdr3_nt: TGTGCCAGCAGAACCGGGGAACTGTACCAAGAGACCCAGTACTTC; cdr3_aa: CASRTGELYQETQYF
j_call: TRBJ1-2; d_call: TRBD1; v_call: TRBV2; clone_size: many; cdr3_nt: TGTGCCAGCAGGAAGGACAGGGAGAATGGCTACACCTTC; cdr3_aa: CASRKDRENGYTF
j_call: TRBJ1-4; d_call: .; v_call: TRBV28; clone_size: .; cdr3_nt: TGTGCCAGCAGTTTTGGGGGCAGCGGGGATGAAAAACTGTTTTTT; cdr3_aa: CASSFGGSGDEKLFF
j_call: TRBJ1-2; d_call: .; v_call: TRBV5-1; clone_size: many; cdr3_nt: TGCGCCAGCAGCTTGGAAGGCCCTTTGGGCCGCGGCTACACCTTC; cdr3_aa: CASSLEGPLGRGYTF
j_call: TRBJ1-1; d_call: .; v_call: TRBV10-3; clone_size: .; cdr3_nt: TGTGCCATCAGAGCCCTGGGGGGGAACACTGAAGCTTTCTTT; cdr3_aa: CAIRALGGNTEAFF
j_call: TRBJ2-5; d_call: .; v_call: TRBV20-1; clone_size: .; cdr3_nt: TGCAGTGCCCCGGGCTCAAACATACAAGAGACCCAGTACTTC; cdr3_aa: CSAPGSNIQETQYF
j_call: TRBJ2-5; d_call: TRBD1; v_call: TRBV20-1; clone_size: .; cdr3_nt: TGCAGTGCTAGACGGACAGGGAAAGAGACCCAGTACTTC; cdr3_aa: CSARRTGKETQYF
j_call: TRBJ2-7; d_call: .; v_call: TRBV6-2/TRBV6-3; clone_size: few; cdr3_nt: TGTGCCAGCAGTACATGGCCCGGGGGCGCGAGCTACGAGCAGTACTTC; cdr3_aa: CASSTWPGGASYEQYF
j_call: TRBJ1-5; d_call: .; v_call: TRBV19; clone_size: many; cdr3_nt: TGTGCCAGTAGCAGAGGGGCAGGGGCACCTAATCAGCCCCAGCATTTT; cdr3_aa: CASSRGAGAPNQPQHF
j_call: TRBJ1-3; d_call: .; v_call: TRBV4-2; clone_size: few; cdr3_nt: TGTGCCAGCAGCCATTTTAGTGGGATGCGTGGAAACACCATATATTTT; cdr3_aa: CASSHFSGMRGNTIYF
j_call: TRBJ2-3; d_call: TRBD2; v_call: TRBV11-2; clone_size: few; cdr3_nt: TGTGCCAGCAGCTTCAGCGGGGGGCGGACAGATACGCAGTATTTT; cdr3_aa: CASSFSGGRTDTQYF
j_call: TRBJ2-7; d_call: .; v_call: TRBV7-9; clone_size: few; cdr3_nt: TGTGCCAGCAGGGCGACAGGCGAGCAGTACTTC; cdr3_aa: CASRATGEQYF
j_call: TRBJ2-2; d_call: .; v_call: TRBV7-9; clone_size: many; cdr3_nt: TGTGCCAGCAGCTTAGATCGCACCGGGGAGCTGTTTTTT; cdr3_aa: CASSLDRTGELFF
j_call: TRBJ1-4; d_call: .; v_call: TRBV7-9; clone_size: few; cdr3_nt: TGTGCCAGCAGCCCTGCCCAGGTCCTTAATGAAAAACTGTTTTTT; cdr3_aa: CASSPAQVLNEKLFF
j_call: TRBJ2-4; d_call: .; v_call: TRBV4-3; clone_size: few; cdr3_nt: TGCGCCAGCAGCCAAGATGCAGGAGGAGCAGCCAAAAACATTCAGTACTTC; cdr3_aa: CASSQDAGGAAKNIQYF
j_call: TRBJ1-1; d_call: .; v_call: TRBV11-2; clone_size: .; cdr3_nt: TGTGCCAGCAGCCATCCGACGGCTAGGAACACTGAAGCTTTCTTT; cdr3_aa: CASSHPTARNTEAFF
j_call: TRBJ1-6; d_call: .; v_call: TRBV5-1; clone_size: .; cdr3_nt: TGCGCCAGCAGTCCGAGCGGGGGAGCGGCGGATAATTCACCCCTCCACTTT; cdr3_aa: CASSPSGGAADNSPLHF
j_call: TRBJ2-1; d_call: .; v_call: TRBV5-6; clone_size: few; cdr3_nt: TGTGCCAGCAGCACCAAGGGCTTGGGTGAGCAGTTCTTC; cdr3_aa: CASSTKGLGEQFF
j_call: TRBJ2-5; d_call: .; v_call: TRBV20-1; clone_size: .; cdr3_nt: TGCAGTGCCCAGGGGTTACTGACCCAGTACTTC; cdr3_aa: CSAQGLLTQYF
j_call: TRBJ2-3; d_call: TRBD2; v_call: TRBV7-2; clone_size: few; cdr3_nt: TGTGCCAGCAGCTTAATCAGCGGGGGGGCAGATACGCAGTATTTT; cdr3_aa: CASSLISGGADTQYF
j_call: TRBJ1-5; d_call: .; v_call: TRBV4-1; clone_size: .; cdr3_nt: TGCGCCAGCAGCCGTCAGGGAGGGAGAGTCGAGGTAAATCAGCCCCAGCATTTT; cdr3_aa: CASSRQGGRVEVNQPQHF
j_call: TRBJ2-3; d_call: .; v_call: TRBV5-6; clone_size: few; cdr3_nt: TGTGCCAGCAGCTACCCAACTAGCACTAGCACAGATACGCAGTATTTT; cdr3_aa: CASSYPTSTSTDTQYF
j_call: TRBJ2-1; d_call: .; v_call: TRBV14; clone_size: .; cdr3_nt: TGTGCCAGCAGCCAAGTCCCGGACTGGGGCTACAATGAGCAGTTCTTC; cdr3_aa: CASSQVPDWGYNEQFF
j_call: TRBJ2-2; d_call: .; v_call: TRBV20-1; clone_size: many; cdr3_nt: TGCAGTGCTAGTGAGGGACGGGACACCGGGGAGCTGTTTTTT; cdr3_aa: CSASEGRDTGELFF